The 9 T cell receptor beta chains below were found in one sample sequenced in a study of post-analysis software for immune sequencing data (dated by TCRdb to about 2015). What the work shows at the level of the full study, not this receptor alone: Significantly higher frequencies in patients than in controls were found for roughly 5 TRBV segments, including TRBV5-6, TRBV5-1 and TRBV20-1.

Library preparation was by PCR. Sequencing instrument: Illumina HiSeq 2500. To reduce PCR and sequencing biases, unique molecular identifiers were built into the TCR beta cDNA libraries. The public reads were reanalyzed by TCRdb: fastp trimming at Q25, MiXCR alignment, in-frame beta chains only. Each entry is one CDR3 protein sequence, shown with its most common DNA and genes. The sample contains under 200,000 distinct CDR3 sequences, roughly 30% of them found a single time. About 3.7% of the sample comes from the top ten. These receptors have no known antigen. The sample comprised blood. These receptors all stem from a girl between 2 and 17 years old with multiple sclerosis.

This CDR3 is CATGTGGSTDTQYF. The CDR3 DNA reads as TGTGCCACGGGGACAGGGGGTAGCACAGATACGCAGTATTTT. The genes are TRBV10-3 and TRBJ2-3; 11 bases agree with TRBD1. CDR3 size: 14 residues. Trimming cost V 10 bases and J 0 bases; bases outside gene matches: 3. The V gene's germline CDR1 is ENHRY and CDR2 SYGVKD.

The chain is built from TRBV2 and TRBJ1-4; D unclear. The germline CDR1 and CDR2 sequences are SNHLY and FYNNEI. V was trimmed by 6 bases and J by 8 bases, leaving 7 bases between them. The CDR3 has 11 residues. Written as DNA, the CDR3 is TGTGCCAGCAGCGATACAGAAAAACTGTTTTTT. Its translation is CASSDTEKLFF. Complete variable domain (other parts from reference TRBV2 and TRBJ1-4): EPEVTQTPSHQVTQMGQEVILRCVPISNHLYFYWYRQILGQKVEFLVSFYNNEISEKSEIFDDQFSVERPDGSNFTLKIRSTKLEDSAMYFCASSDTEKLFFGSGTQLSVL.

The V call is TRBV27, the J call TRBJ1-5; D unresolved. Deletions cut 3 bases from V and 9 bases from J, with 12 bases between. Germline V gene data show CDR1 as MNHEY and CDR2 as SMNVEV (reference sequence). There are 13 residues in the CDR3. In DNA, the CDR3 is TGTGCCAGCAGTTTGGGATTATATCGGCCCCAGCATTTT. As protein: CASSLGLYRPQHF.

The chain employs TRBV16 and TRBJ2-7; D gene ambiguous. Deletions cut 2 bases from V and 5 bases from J, with 10 bases between. The germline V gene encodes CDR1 KGHSY and CDR2 FQNENV. The length of the CDR3 is 13 residues. Written as DNA, the CDR3 is TGTGCCAGCAGCCAACTTAGGGCTGACGAGCAGTACTTC. Protein: CASSQLRADEQYF.

Remarks on this clonotype: Possible read error: a much larger clone is one base away. J is TRBJ2-7 and V is TRBV7-9; 7 positions match TRBD1. This CDR3 region has 14 residues. Per the germline V gene, CDR1 is SEHNR and CDR2 is FQNEAQ (reference sequence). The CDR3 protein is CASSYRDRPYGQYF. The CDR3 region has the DNA TGTGCCAGCAGCTACCGGGACAGACCCTACGGGCAGTACTTC.

Turning to this clonotype: A much larger clonotype is one base distant, so this may be a read error. No conserved phenylalanine or tryptophan is present at the end of the CDR3, so a read error is the likely explanation. The chain uses TRBV20-1 and TRBJ2-1, with 9 nucleotides matching TRBD2. CDR1 is DFQATT, CDR2 SNEGSKA, per germline (reference sequence). Unmatched junction bases numbered 17, after V lost 0 bases and J lost 2 bases. This CDR3 contains 20 residues. CDR3 protein: CSARDIVVYTAGGTYNEQFL. CDR3 nucleotide sequence: TGCAGTGCTAGAGATATTGTGGTCTATACGGCGGGGGGGACCTACAATGAGCAGTTCCTC.

This clonotype was counted a few times. This chain uses TRBV7-9 with TRBJ2-3; TRBD2 might be the D (7 bases). From germline, CDR1 is SEHNR and CDR2 FQNEAQ (reference sequence). V dropped 1 base and J dropped 6 bases, with 17 bases sitting between them. The CDR3 is made up of 16 amino acids. The CDR3 DNA sequence: TGTGCCAGCAGCTTAGGCCACCTGGGGGGGCCGGATACGCAGTATTTT. Translation gives CASSLGHLGGPDTQYF.

This clonotype appeared a few times. The chain links TRBV10-3 to TRBJ1-6, with TRBD1 as a possible D gene (6 bases). The CDR3 is 15 amino acids. Deletions cut 0 bases from V and 8 bases from J, with 11 bases between. The germline CDR1 and CDR2 sequences are ENHRY and SYGVKD. The CDR3 DNA reads TGTGCCATCAGTGAGTCCACCCAGGGGTATTCACCCCTCCACTTT. It translates to CAISESTQGYSPLHF.

In this sample, this clonotype turned up many times. The chain combines TRBV2 with TRBJ2-7; D not resolved. The germline gives CDR1 SNHLY, CDR2 FYNNEI. The CDR3 covers 15 residues. Trimming left V 1 base short and J 1 base short, with 11 bases between. DNA for the CDR3: TGTGCCAGCAGTGAAGGACTCCCGGGTTCCTACGAGCAGTACTTC. It translates to CASSEGLPGSYEQYF.